These 32 T cell receptor beta chains came from one sample sequenced in a study of early T cells in non-severe SARS-CoV-2 infection. A single record per CDR3 protein comes from TCRdb applying MiXCR to the 5' RACE reads. The sample yields 100,000 to 140,000 distinct CDR3 sequences, around 10% seen once. The specimen sequenced was whole blood. The receptors originated from an adult who was a healthcare worker with PCR-confirmed SARS-CoV-2 infection or an uninfected control (not recorded which).

With respect to this clonotype: A much larger clonotype is one base distant, so this may be a read error. The rearrangement links TRBV7-9 to TRBJ2-3; 11 nucleotides agree with TRBD2. The CDR3 consists of 16 residues. Germline loops: CDR1 SEHNR, CDR2 FQNEAQ (reference sequence). Germline trimming cut 4 bases from V and 0 bases from J; bases unmatched to any gene: 3. CDR3 bases: TGTGCCAGCAGCTACGGACTAGCGGGCAGCACAGATACGCAGTATTTT. Protein sequence: CASSYGLAGSTDTQYF.

The V call is TRBV6-5, the J call TRBJ2-7, with D possibly being TRBD1 (6 bases). The CDR3 is made up of 13 amino acids. Germline CDR1 reads MNHEY; CDR2 reads SVGAGI. V was trimmed by 5 bases and J by 6 bases, leaving 14 bases between them. This CDR3 is CASSQTGMGEQYF. The DNA of the CDR3 is TGTGCCAGCAGTCAAACAGGGATGGGCGAGCAGTACTTC.

The chain combines TRBV19 with TRBJ2-5, with D possibly matching TRBD1 (6 bases). CDR1 and CDR2 (germline): LNHDA, SQIVND (reference sequence). This CDR3 is built from 16 residues. V was clipped by 5 bases and J by 1 base, with 17 bases between them. The CDR3 protein is CASSPGTQVPQETQYF. CDR3 nucleotides: TGTGCCAGTAGTCCCGGGACACAAGTTCCCCAAGAGACCCAGTACTTC.

The table lists this clonotype with a few counts. The rearrangement uses TRBV28 and TRBJ2-7; D gene unclear. Germline values: CDR1 MDHEN, CDR2 SYDVKM. Trimming removed 5 bases at V and 5 bases at J, with 7 bases between. The CDR3 loop spans 11 amino acids. DNA of the CDR3: TGTGCCAGCAGTACCCACCACGAGCAGTACTTC. This gives the protein CASSTHHEQYF.

The chain carries TRBV7-2 and TRBJ1-2; D possibly corresponds to TRBD1 (6 bases). CDR1 is SGHTA and CDR2 is FQGNSA in the germline V gene. Trimming shortened V by 5 bases and J by 0 bases, and 13 bases separated the two germline ends. This CDR3 has 15 amino acids. The CDR3 here is CASSPPGVPNYGYTF. CDR3 coding DNA: TGTGCCAGCAGCCCCCCAGGGGTCCCTAACTATGGCTACACCTTC.

In this sample, this clonotype turned up a few times. V gene TRBV7-9 combines with J gene TRBJ2-1; the D gene is possibly TRBD1 (8 bases). The CDR3 is 13 residues long. V gave up 6 bases and J gave up 8 bases, with 14 bases separating them. Looked up from germline, CDR1 is SEHNR and CDR2 is FQNEAQ (reference sequence). The DNA of the CDR3 is TGTGCCAGCAGGGACAGGGAGGGCCATGAGCAGTTCTTC. It is translated as CASRDREGHEQFF.

The chain has TRBV2 and TRBJ2-6; TRBD1 matches 7 bases. CDR1 is SNHLY, CDR2 FYNNEI, per germline. The CDR3 has 15 amino acids. Germline trimming cut 7 bases from V and 0 bases from J; bases unmatched to any gene: 3. The CDR3 nucleotides read TGTGCCAGCAATACAGGGGCCTCTGGGGCCAACGTCCTGACTTTC. The encoded protein is CASNTGASGANVLTF.

This clonotype came up a few times. The chain has TRBV20-1 and TRBJ2-1; D uncertain. Looked up from germline, CDR1 is DFQATT and CDR2 is SNEGSKA (reference sequence). This CDR3 is 13 amino acids long. Deletions cut 1 base from V and 7 bases from J, with 11 bases between. This CDR3 is CSARALRVNEQFF. The CDR3 nucleotides read TGCAGTGCTAGAGCTCTTCGGGTGAATGAGCAGTTCTTC.

At least ten counts were recorded for this clonotype. The CDR3 sequence: CASSWDGSEQYF. The CDR3 coding sequence is TGTGCCAGCAGTTGGGACGGGAGCGAGCAGTACTTC. The chain uses TRBV7-6 and TRBJ2-7; maybe TRBD2 (6 bases). Germline loops: CDR1 SGHVS, CDR2 FNYEAQ. The V gene lost 6 bases and the J gene lost 6 bases, with 12 bases spanning the gap. This CDR3 region has 12 residues.

This clonotype has at least ten counts. This chain links TRBV6-5 with TRBJ2-5; tentatively, D is TRBD1 or TRBD2 (5 bases each). The CDR3 runs to 14 residues. Germline loops: CDR1 MNHEY, CDR2 SVGAGI. V was cut by 6 bases and J by 1 base, with 12 bases left in between. The CDR3 sequence: CASRGDGTQETQYF. CDR3 coding DNA: TGTGCCAGCAGGGGGGACGGGACCCAAGAGACCCAGTACTTC.

In its sample, this clonotype was seen many times. The V gene is TRBV27, the J gene TRBJ2-7; 11 nucleotides match TRBD2. Germline CDR1 reads MNHEY; CDR2 reads SMNVEV (reference sequence). The V segment lost 6 bases and the J segment 2 bases; nucleotides outside the gene matches: 12. The CDR3 is made up of 17 amino acids. The CDR3 is CASSPTSAGLAAYEQYF. CDR3 sequence (DNA): TGTGCCAGCAGCCCAACCTCGGCGGGACTAGCGGCCTACGAGCAGTACTTC.

This clonotype turned up a few times. The chain combines TRBV21-1 with TRBJ1-1; TRBD1 is the table's D call and was not checked against the DNA. TRBV21-1 is a known pseudogene. CDR3 size: 16 residues. The CDR3 DNA is TGTGCCAGCAGCAAAGACCGGGTTCAAAGGGGGAAGAGAGCTTTCTTT. Its protein product is CASSKDRVQRGKRAFF.

This rearrangement joins TRBV5-4 to TRBJ2-2; 7 nucleotides line up with TRBD1. This CDR3 comprises 13 residues. Germline V gene sequence: CDR1 SGHNT, CDR2 YYREEE (reference sequence). The V gene end was trimmed by 5 bases and the J gene end by 5 bases; junction bases not matched to a gene: 3. CDR3 in DNA: TGTGCCAGCAGACCCAGGGGGACCGGGGAGCTGTTTTTT. It encodes CASRPRGTGELFF.

This clonotype was detected only a few times. The CDR3 nucleotides are TGTGCCAGCAGTGAATACCCGGACCTGACCTACGAGCAGTACTTC. It codes for CASSEYPDLTYEQYF. The rearrangement joins TRBV25-1 to TRBJ2-7; D gene unclear. Trimming took off 0 bases at V and 2 bases at J, with 11 bases between the two ends. CDR3 length equals 15 residues. Per germline, CDR1 MGHDK and CDR2 SYGVNS.

The chain is built from TRBV18 and TRBJ2-1; the match to TRBD2 covers 8 bases. Germline V gene lookup returns CDR1 KGHSH and CDR2 LQKENI. The CDR3 contains 17 residues. V trimming: 5 bases; J trimming: 3 bases; junction bases outside the gene matches: 12. CDR3 in amino acids: CASSSTQRTSHYNEQFF. CDR3 DNA: TGTGCCAGCTCATCAACGCAACGGACTAGCCACTACAATGAGCAGTTCTTC.

This clonotype has a count of ten or more. The chain joins TRBV6-6 to TRBJ1-2; 10 positions match TRBD1. From germline, CDR1 is MNHNY and CDR2 SVGAGI (reference sequence). With V trimmed by 0 bases and J by 2 bases, 3 bases remained unmatched. This CDR3 contains 16 residues. CDR3 coding DNA: TGTGCCAGCAGTTACTCGAGGACAGGGGGAAACTATGGCTACACCTTC. This encodes CASSYSRTGGNYGYTF.

This clonotype was detected a few times. The chain combines TRBV7-2 with TRBJ2-7; D is ambiguous. Germline loops: CDR1 SGHTA, CDR2 FQGNSA. The CDR3 extends over 16 amino acids. Trimming removed 1 base from V and 1 base from J, with 14 bases in between. CDR3 region: CASSLGDGVSSYEQYF. In DNA form, the CDR3 reads TGTGCCAGCAGCTTAGGAGATGGGGTTAGTTCCTACGAGCAGTACTTC.

This clonotype was seen a few times. The CDR3 DNA sequence: TGCGCCAGCAGCCCGACTAGCGGGAGATCCGATGAGCAGTTCTTC. Translating it yields CASSPTSGRSDEQFF. V and J are TRBV4-1 and TRBJ2-1; 12 positions agree with TRBD2. V lost 4 bases, J lost 8 bases, and 6 bases stayed unmatched. Germline V gene data show CDR1 as MGHRA and CDR2 as YSYEKL. The CDR3 spans 15 residues.

In its sample, this clonotype was seen many times. This chain links TRBV5-1 with TRBJ2-7, with TRBD1 matching over 9 bases. The CDR3 loop spans 15 amino acids. Trimming took 4 bases from V and 2 from J; bases not matched to a gene: 7. Germline CDR1 SGHRS, CDR2 YFSETQ. This chain's CDR3 is CASSTGTGTTYEQYF. The CDR3 bases are TGCGCCAGCAGCACCGGGACAGGGACGACCTACGAGCAGTACTTC.

This clonotype was counted only a few times. The rearrangement uses TRBV28 and TRBJ2-5; no reliable D call. Deletions cut 5 bases from V and 3 bases from J, with 4 bases between. The CDR3 runs 11 residues. Germline loops: CDR1 MDHEN, CDR2 SYDVKM. CDR3 amino acids: CASSRKETQYF. The DNA of the CDR3 is TGTGCCAGCAGTCGGAAAGAGACCCAGTACTTC.

This chain connects TRBV13 to TRBJ2-2; D is uncertain. This CDR3 spans 13 amino acids. The germline gives CDR1 PRHDT, CDR2 FYEKMQ (reference sequence). The V and J ends lost 6 bases and 1 base respectively, with 6 bases between them. The CDR3 region is CASRVENTGELFF. The CDR3 coding sequence is TGTGCCAGCAGGGTGGAGAACACCGGGGAGCTGTTTTTT.

This clonotype came up a few times. This rearrangement joins TRBV2 to TRBJ1-1; D unresolved. V was shortened by 4 bases and J by 1 base, with 10 bases between the two germline ends. From germline, CDR1 is SNHLY and CDR2 FYNNEI. CDR3 size: 14 residues. This chain's CDR3 is CASSVNAANTEAFF. As DNA, the CDR3 is TGTGCCAGCAGTGTAAATGCAGCGAACACTGAAGCTTTCTTT.

In this sample, this clonotype turned up a few times. V usage is TRBV7-9 and J usage is TRBJ2-7; D not certain. The CDR3 sequence is 14 residues long. CDR1 and CDR2 (germline): SEHNR, FQNEAQ (reference sequence). V lost 3 bases to trimming and J lost 7 bases, with 16 bases between them. CDR3 residues: CASSFGRFIGEQYF. CDR3 nucleotide sequence: TGTGCCAGCAGCTTCGGCAGATTTATCGGGGAGCAGTACTTC. Full variable domain (rest looked up from reference TRBV7-9 and TRBJ2-7): DTGVSQNPRHKITKRGQNVTFRCDPISEHNRLYWYRQTLGQGPEFLTYFQNEAQLEKSRLLSDRFSAERPKGSFSTLEIQRTEQGDSAMYLCASSFGRFIGEQYFGPGTRLTVT.

This clonotype was recorded at least ten times. The chain couples TRBV6-2 or TRBV6-3 to TRBJ1-1; 9 bases line up with TRBD1. The length of the CDR3 is 13 residues. J gave up 4 bases and V 6 bases, and 3 bases lay outside the gene matches. Germline V CDR1 and CDR2: MNHEY, SVGEGT. This CDR3 is CASRWTGATEAFF. As DNA, the CDR3 is TGTGCCAGCAGGTGGACAGGGGCCACTGAAGCTTTCTTT.

The chain carries TRBV9 and TRBJ2-3, with D maybe TRBD1 (6 bases). This CDR3 region has 14 residues. Germline values: CDR1 SGDLS, CDR2 YYNGEE. Trimming removed 4 bases at V and 4 bases at J, with 13 bases between. The CDR3 reads CASSRGGNSDTQYF. Here the CDR3 DNA reads TGTGCCAGCAGCCGAGGGGGTAACTCAGATACGCAGTATTTT.

This sequence joins TRBV29-1 and TRBJ1-4, with unresolved D. Trimming left V 7 bases short and J 8 bases short, with 8 bases between. CDR3 length equals 10 residues. Germline V gene data show CDR1 as SQVTM and CDR2 as ANQGSEA. The chain's CDR3 is CSAFEEKLFF. The DNA of the CDR3 is TGCAGCGCCTTTGAAGAAAAACTGTTTTTT. The variable domain in full, completed from reference TRBV29-1 and TRBJ1-4, reads SAVISQKPSRDICQRGTSLTIQCQVDSQVTMMFWYRQQPGQSLTLIATANQGSEATYESGFVIDKFPISRPNLTFSTLTVSNMSPEDSSIYLCSAFEEKLFFGSGTQLSVL.

The chain links TRBV18 to TRBJ2-7; D perhaps matches TRBD1 (5 bases). The CDR3 has 14 residues. Trimming took 0 bases from V and 6 from J, leaving 12 bases between them. Germline-derived CDR1 and CDR2 are KGHSH and LQKENI. The CDR3 region is CASSPPQGSGEQYF. In DNA form, the CDR3 reads TGTGCCAGCTCACCACCCCAGGGTTCCGGCGAGCAGTACTTC.

This clonotype was observed a few times. This chain connects TRBV29-1 to TRBJ2-3, with D possibly matching TRBD1 (5 bases). Trimming removed 5 bases from V and 1 base from J, with 13 bases in between. Germline-derived CDR1 and CDR2 are SQVTM and ANQGSEA. This CDR3 spans 14 amino acids. This CDR3 reads CSVPLLGGTDTQYF. CDR3 sequence (DNA): TGCAGCGTTCCTCTCCTAGGGGGCACAGATACGCAGTATTTT.

The chain joins TRBV15 to TRBJ2-4; D remains ambiguous. Germline lookup yields CDR1 LNHNV and CDR2 YYDKDF (reference sequence). Trimming stripped 10 bases from V and 0 bases from J, with 10 bases between. The CDR3 extends over 13 amino acids. DNA of the CDR3: TGTGCCATAGGAGAGCTAGCCAAAAACATTCAGTACTTC. It yields the protein CAIGELAKNIQYF.

The rearrangement links TRBV11-2 to TRBJ2-7, with D perhaps TRBD2 (5 bases). The CDR3 covers 14 residues. V lost 1 base and J 2 bases, leaving 9 bases between the germline ends. CDR1 SGHAT and CDR2 FQNNGV come from the germline V gene. Here the CDR3 reads CASSLGYGAYEQYF. The CDR3 nucleotides are TGTGCCAGCAGCTTAGGGTACGGGGCCTACGAGCAGTACTTC. The whole variable domain, filled in from reference TRBV11-2 and TRBJ2-7, reads EAGVAQSPRYKIIEKRQSVAFWCNPISGHATLYWYQQILGQGPKLLIQFQNNGVVDDSQLPKDRFSAERLKGVDSTLKIQPAKLEDSAVYLCASSLGYGAYEQYFGPGTRLTVT.

With respect to this clonotype: A much larger clone lies a single base off, so this may be a read error. This chain joins TRBV7-6 and TRBJ2-5; tentative D call: TRBD2 (5 bases). This CDR3 is 12 amino acids long. Germline CDR1 and CDR2: SGHVS and FNYEAQ. The CDR3 bases are TGTGCCAGCAGCTTAGAGGGAGAGTCCCAGTACTTC. Protein sequence: CASSLEGESQYF.

This sequence joins TRBV28 and TRBJ2-5, with 13 bases fitting TRBD2. The CDR3 contains 19 residues. Germline V gene data show CDR1 as MDHEN and CDR2 as SYDVKM. Losses at the gene ends were 2 bases for V and 4 bases for J; bases not matched to a gene: 13. The DNA for the CDR3 is TGTGCCAGCAGTTTAAGGCGGGGGAGACTAGCGGGAGGCCGAGAGACCCAGTACTTC. Residues: CASSLRRGRLAGGRETQYF.